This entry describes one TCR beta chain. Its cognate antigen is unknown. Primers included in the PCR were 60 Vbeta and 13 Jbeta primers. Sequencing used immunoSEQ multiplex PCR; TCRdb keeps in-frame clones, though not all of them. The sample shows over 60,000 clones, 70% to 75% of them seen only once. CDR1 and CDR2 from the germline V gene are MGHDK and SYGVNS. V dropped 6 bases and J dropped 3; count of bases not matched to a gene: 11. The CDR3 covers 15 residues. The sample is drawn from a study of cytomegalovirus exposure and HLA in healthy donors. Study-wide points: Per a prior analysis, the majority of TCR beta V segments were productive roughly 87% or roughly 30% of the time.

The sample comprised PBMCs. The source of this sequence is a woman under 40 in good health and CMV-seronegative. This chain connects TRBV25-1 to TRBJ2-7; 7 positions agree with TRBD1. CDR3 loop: CASRGLNRGGYEQYF. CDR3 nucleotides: TGTGCCAGCAGAGGGTTGAACAGGGGCGGCTACGAGCAGTACTTC.